This T cell receptor (beta chain) was identified during a study of T-cell reconstitution after alpha-beta-depleted transplantation in children. V lost 5 bases to trimming and J lost 3 bases, with 10 bases between them. The CDR3 extends over 14 amino acids. Germline values: CDR1 KGHDR, CDR2 SFDVKD. Unique molecular identifiers were used to barcode this TCRbeta library. MiXCR was run by TCRdb on the PCR reads, yielding one entry per CDR3 protein. Of 500,000 to 650,000 distinct CDR3 sequences detected, roughly 11% appear once; the ten largest clones hold about 15%. This clonotype showed up just a few times.

The material was PBMCs, mostly from graft donor cells, obtained 180 days after TCRalphabeta/CD19-depleted stem cell transplant. V usage is TRBV24-1 and J usage is TRBJ2-1; D gene uncertain. This clonotype was obtained from a female patient aged 2-9 years who had a stem cell transplant for aplastic anemia, so the T cells may come from the graft donor. As DNA, the CDR3 is TGTGCCACCAGTGCGGCCCCGAACTACAATGAGCAGTTCTTC. This gives the protein CATSAAPNYNEQFF.